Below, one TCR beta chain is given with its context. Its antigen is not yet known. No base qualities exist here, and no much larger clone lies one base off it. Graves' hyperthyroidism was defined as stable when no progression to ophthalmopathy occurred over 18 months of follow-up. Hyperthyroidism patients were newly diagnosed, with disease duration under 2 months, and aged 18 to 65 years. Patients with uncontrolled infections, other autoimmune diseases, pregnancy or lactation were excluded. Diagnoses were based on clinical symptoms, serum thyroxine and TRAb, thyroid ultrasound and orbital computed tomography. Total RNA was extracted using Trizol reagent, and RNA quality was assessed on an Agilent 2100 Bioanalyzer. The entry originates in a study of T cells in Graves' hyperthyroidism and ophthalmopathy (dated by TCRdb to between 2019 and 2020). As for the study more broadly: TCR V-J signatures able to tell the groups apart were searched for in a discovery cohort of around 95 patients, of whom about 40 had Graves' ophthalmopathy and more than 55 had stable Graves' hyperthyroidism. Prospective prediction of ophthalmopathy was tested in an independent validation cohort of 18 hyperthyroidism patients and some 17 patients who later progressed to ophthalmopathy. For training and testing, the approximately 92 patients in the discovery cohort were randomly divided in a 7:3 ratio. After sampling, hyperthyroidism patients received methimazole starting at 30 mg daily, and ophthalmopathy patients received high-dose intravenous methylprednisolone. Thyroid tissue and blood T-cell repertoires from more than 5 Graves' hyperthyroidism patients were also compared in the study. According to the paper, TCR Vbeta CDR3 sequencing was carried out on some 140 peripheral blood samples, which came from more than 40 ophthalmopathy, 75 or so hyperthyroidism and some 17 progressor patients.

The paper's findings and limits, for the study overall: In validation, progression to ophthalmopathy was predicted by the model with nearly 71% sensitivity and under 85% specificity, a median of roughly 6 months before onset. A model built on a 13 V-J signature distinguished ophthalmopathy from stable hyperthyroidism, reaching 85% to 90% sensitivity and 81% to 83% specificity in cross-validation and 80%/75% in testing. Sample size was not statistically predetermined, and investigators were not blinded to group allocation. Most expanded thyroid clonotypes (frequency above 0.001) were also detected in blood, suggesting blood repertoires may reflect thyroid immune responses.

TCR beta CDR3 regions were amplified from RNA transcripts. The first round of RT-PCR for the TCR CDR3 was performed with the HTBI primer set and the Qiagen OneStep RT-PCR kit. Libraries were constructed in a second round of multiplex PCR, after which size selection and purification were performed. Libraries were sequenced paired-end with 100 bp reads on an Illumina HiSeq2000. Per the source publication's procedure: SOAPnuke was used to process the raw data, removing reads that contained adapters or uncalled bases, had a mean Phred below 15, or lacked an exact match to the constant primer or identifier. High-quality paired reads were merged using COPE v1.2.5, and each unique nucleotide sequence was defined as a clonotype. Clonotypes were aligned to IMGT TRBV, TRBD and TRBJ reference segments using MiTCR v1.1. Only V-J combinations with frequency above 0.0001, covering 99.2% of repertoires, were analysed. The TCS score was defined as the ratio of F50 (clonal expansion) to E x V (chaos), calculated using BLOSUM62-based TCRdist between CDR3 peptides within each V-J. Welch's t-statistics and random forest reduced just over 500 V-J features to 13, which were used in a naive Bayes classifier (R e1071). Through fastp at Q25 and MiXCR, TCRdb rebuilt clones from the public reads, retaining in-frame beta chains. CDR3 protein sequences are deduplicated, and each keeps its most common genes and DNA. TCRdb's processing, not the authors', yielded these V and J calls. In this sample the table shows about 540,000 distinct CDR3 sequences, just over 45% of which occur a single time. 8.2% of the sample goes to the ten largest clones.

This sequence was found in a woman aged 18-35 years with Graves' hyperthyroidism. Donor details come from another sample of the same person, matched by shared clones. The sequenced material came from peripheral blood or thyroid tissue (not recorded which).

The CDR3 protein: CASSQGGHPWEQYF. Here is the DNA: TGTGCCAGCAGCCAAGGGGGCCACCCTTGGGAGCAGTACTTC. The sequence links TRBV2 to TRBJ2-7, with 7 central nucleotides matching TRBD1. Relative to germline, V is missing 6 bases and J is missing 7 bases, with 12 bases of the junction outside any gene match. In the germline V gene, CDR1 corresponds to SNHLY and CDR2 to FYNNEI. The CDR3 runs 14 amino acids, cysteine and phenylalanine included. Only the CDR3 portion is preserved as DNA: 42 bases, with reading frame beginning at the first base. With the rest looked up from the reference TRBV2 and TRBJ2-7 genes rather than sequenced, the full variable domain is EPEVTQTPSHQVTQMGQEVILRCVPISNHLYFYWYRQILGQKVEFLVSFYNNEISEKSEIFDDQFSVERPDGSNFTLKIRSTKLEDSAMYFCASSQGGHPWEQYFGPGTRLTVT.